One sample yielded the 14 T cell receptor beta chains listed below, sequenced in a study of shared clonotypes between healthy human individuals (dated by TCRdb to 2020 to 2022). Libraries were prepared through the immunoSEQ multiplex PCR assay. Sourced from immuneACCESS, this table was stored by TCRdb with only in-frame sequences that have V and J called. A share of the clones is absent; for the studies checked, an unresolved V gene accounts for under half, and the remainder has no known explanation. The sample table holds around 600,000 clones, of which about 96% were seen once. Of the sample, about 0.057% falls within the top ten clones. Sequenced input: naive CD4+ T cells sorted from blood. In light of the paper, this sample's cell subset or site label describes: CD45RA+ positively selected. These receptors were obtained from a woman in her twenties or thirties in good health.

The genes are TRBV4-1 and TRBJ2-6, with TRBD1 as a possible D gene (7 bases). The CDR3 has 22 residues. Trimming left V 1 base short and J 0 bases short, with 25 bases between. Germline V gene lookup returns CDR1 MGHRA and CDR2 YSYEKL. CDR3 in amino acids: CASSQVMGADRDLSSGANVLTF. The DNA of the CDR3 is TGCGCCAGCAGCCAAGTTATGGGGGCTGACAGGGACTTATCCTCTGGGGCCAACGTCCTGACTTTC.

The rearrangement uses TRBV19 and TRBJ2-7, with 10 bases aligning to TRBD1. The CDR3 extends over 14 amino acids. Per germline, CDR1 LNHDA and CDR2 SQIVND (reference sequence). V gave up 3 bases and J gave up 6 bases; unmatched junction bases: 5. CDR3 sequence: CASSIGQGVCEQYF. In nucleotides, the CDR3 is TGTGCCAGTAGTATCGGACAGGGGGTTTGCGAGCAGTACTTC.

J is TRBJ1-4 and V is TRBV7-9, with TRBD1 matching over 10 bases. This CDR3 region has 15 residues. Germline CDR1 and CDR2: SEHNR and FQNEAQ (reference sequence). V shed 1 base and J 5 bases; nucleotides not matched to a gene: 1. CDR3 in amino acids: CASSLGTGGNEKLFF. CDR3 nucleotides: TGTGCCAGCAGCTTAGGGACAGGGGGGAATGAAAAACTGTTTTTT. The full variable domain, in which reference TRBV7-9 and TRBJ1-4 provide the parts outside the CDR3, is DTGVSQNPRHKITKRGQNVTFRCDPISEHNRLYWYRQTLGQGPEFLTYFQNEAQLEKSRLLSDRFSAERPKGSFSTLEIQRTEQGDSAMYLCASSLGTGGNEKLFFGSGTQLSVL.

The chain is built from TRBV28 and TRBJ2-7, with TRBD1 matching 7 bases. V shed 4 bases and J 4 bases; nucleotides not matched to a gene: 7. This CDR3 spans 14 amino acids. CDR1 is MDHEN and CDR2 is SYDVKM in the germline V gene. The CDR3: CASSSAGGLYEQYF. In DNA, the CDR3 is TGTGCCAGCAGTTCCGCAGGGGGTCTATACGAGCAGTACTTC.

The rearrangement joins TRBV28 to TRBJ1-5; D might be TRBD1 (6 bases). Per germline, CDR1 MDHEN and CDR2 SYDVKM. Trimming stripped 8 bases from V and 4 bases from J, with 24 bases between. The CDR3 spans 17 residues. CDR3 sequence: CASHISPFVTGNQPQHF. The CDR3 coding sequence is TGTGCCAGCCATATATCCCCCTTCGTTACAGGGAATCAGCCCCAGCATTTT. Based on the CDR3 plus reference TRBV28 and TRBJ1-5, the full variable domain is DVKVTQSSRYLVKRTGEKVFLECVQDMDHENMFWYRQDPGLGLRLIYFSYDVKMKEKGDIPEGYSVSREKKERFSLILESASTNQTSMYLCASHISPFVTGNQPQHFGDGTRLSIL.

The genes are TRBV7-6 and TRBJ2-7; TRBD1 might be the D (5 bases). In germline, CDR1 is SGHVS, CDR2 FNYEAQ. The CDR3 has 18 amino acids. The germline V and J ends were trimmed by 2 bases and 2 bases, with 22 bases remaining between them. CDR3 in amino acids: CASSLSPVTGPSAYEQYF. Here the CDR3 DNA reads TGTGCCAGCAGCTTATCCCCAGTTACAGGTCCTTCGGCCTACGAGCAGTACTTC.

The CDR3 bases are TGTGCCAGCACCAGAGACAAGGGAGCTTTCTTT. Its protein product is CASTRDKGAFF. V and J are TRBV2 and TRBJ1-1; D uncertain. Deletions cut 7 bases from V and 10 bases from J, with 13 bases between. The CDR3 is 11 amino acids. Germline V lookup: CDR1 SNHLY, CDR2 FYNNEI.

This clone was picked up one time. The chain has TRBV10-2 and TRBJ2-3; 10 positions match TRBD1. Germline V gene lookup returns CDR1 WSHSY and CDR2 SAAADI. The CDR3 covers 15 residues. The junction had 9 bases not matched to a gene; V was cut back by 6 bases and J by 6 bases. The CDR3 DNA is TGCGCCAGCAGATCCGGGACAGGGGTTTCCGATACGCAGTATTTT. Its protein product is CASRSGTGVSDTQYF.

The table lists this clone with a count of one. The chain is built from TRBV10-3 and TRBJ2-1, with TRBD2 as a possible D gene (5 bases). CDR1 and CDR2 (germline): ENHRY, SYGVKD. Between the trimmed V and J ends, which lost 2 bases and 9 bases, there was a span of 11 bases. CDR3 length: 13 amino acids. For the CDR3, the DNA is TGTGCCATCAGTGAGACTAGGAGTACTGAGCAGTTCTTC. Amino acids: CAISETRSTEQFF.

In this sample, this clone turned up once. This chain links TRBV5-1 with TRBJ2-7, with 8 bases identical to TRBD2. Unmatched junction bases numbered 7, after V lost 0 bases and J lost 2 bases. Germline CDR1 reads SGHRS; CDR2 reads YFSETQ. This CDR3 is 16 amino acids long. CDR3 in amino acids: CASSLGGGRLPYEQYF. CDR3 DNA sequence: TGCGCCAGCAGCTTGGGGGGCGGGAGGCTACCCTACGAGCAGTACTTC.

This rearrangement joins TRBV19 to TRBJ2-1; TRBD2 matches 12 bases. The CDR3 extends over 15 amino acids. Germline loops: CDR1 LNHDA, CDR2 SQIVND (reference sequence). V lost 4 bases to trimming and J lost 7 bases; unmatched junction nucleotides: 5. DNA of the CDR3: TGTGCCAGTAGTAGCGGACTAGCGGGAATAAATGAGCAGTTCTTC. It codes for CASSSGLAGINEQFF. Complete variable domain (other parts from reference TRBV19 and TRBJ2-1): DGGITQSPKYLFRKEGQNVTLSCEQNLNHDAMYWYRQDPGQGLRLIYYSQIVNDFQKGDIAEGYSVSREKKESFPLTVTSAQKNPTAFYLCASSSGLAGINEQFFGPGTRLTVL.

V is TRBV7-8 and J is TRBJ2-1; D call uncertain. CDR3 length: 9 residues. V was trimmed by 11 bases and J by 9 bases, leaving 8 bases between them. Germline-derived CDR1 and CDR2 are SGHVS and FQNEAQ. CDR3 in amino acids: CAELLEQFF. CDR3 nucleotide sequence: TGTGCCGAACTACTTGAGCAGTTCTTC.

The chain is built from TRBV27 and TRBJ1-3, with 8 bases aligning to TRBD1. Germline V gives CDR1 MNHEY, CDR2 SMNVEV (reference sequence). V shed 6 bases, J shed 4 bases, and the junction held 8 bases outside the gene matches. The CDR3 length is 15 residues. The CDR3 sequence is CASRSGGARGNTIYF. CDR3 DNA sequence: TGTGCCAGCAGATCAGGGGGCGCGAGGGGAAACACCATATATTTT.

This chain connects TRBV5-1 to TRBJ2-1; 11 bases are a match to TRBD2. There are 16 residues in the CDR3. Germline CDR1 SGHRS, CDR2 YFSETQ. V dropped 4 bases and J dropped 8; count of bases not matched to a gene: 11. The CDR3 loop reads CASSRGVAGGPHEQFF. The CDR3, as DNA: TGCGCCAGCAGCAGGGGTGTAGCGGGAGGGCCCCATGAGCAGTTCTTC.